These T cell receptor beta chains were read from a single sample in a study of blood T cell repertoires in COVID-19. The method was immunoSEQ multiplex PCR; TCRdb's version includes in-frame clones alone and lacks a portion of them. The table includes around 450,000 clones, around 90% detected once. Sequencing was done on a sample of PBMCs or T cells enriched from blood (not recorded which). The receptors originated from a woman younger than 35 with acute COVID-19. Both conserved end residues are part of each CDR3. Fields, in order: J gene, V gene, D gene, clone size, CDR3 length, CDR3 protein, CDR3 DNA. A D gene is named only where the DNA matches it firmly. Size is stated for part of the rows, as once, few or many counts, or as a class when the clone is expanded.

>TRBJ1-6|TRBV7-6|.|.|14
CASSGGVNNSPLHF
TGTGCCAGCAGCGGCGGGGTAAATAATTCACCCCTCCACTTT
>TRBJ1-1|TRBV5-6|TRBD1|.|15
CASSDRQGDNTEAFF
TGTGCCAGCAGCGACCGACAGGGAGATAACACTGAAGCTTTCTTT
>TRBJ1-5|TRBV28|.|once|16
CASSQVPPYGNQPQHF
TGTGCCAGCAGTCAAGTCCCCCCCTATGGCAATCAGCCCCAGCATTTT
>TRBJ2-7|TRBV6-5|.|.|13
CASMNQGWGEQYF
TGTGCCAGCATGAACCAGGGCTGGGGCGAGCAGTACTTC
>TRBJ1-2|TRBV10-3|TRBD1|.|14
CAISLQGIDYGYTF
TGTGCCATCAGTCTACAGGGGATAGATTATGGCTACACCTTC
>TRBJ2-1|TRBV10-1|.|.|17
CASSDTGRVGVYNEQFF
TGCGCCAGCAGTGATACGGGTCGTGTCGGGGTCTACAATGAGCAGTTCTTC
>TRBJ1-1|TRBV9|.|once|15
CASSANQGGSTEAFF
TGTGCCAGCAGCGCGAATCAGGGAGGGTCCACTGAAGCTTTCTTT
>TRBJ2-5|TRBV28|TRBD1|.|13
CASRRTGQETQYF
TGTGCCAGCAGGCGGACAGGACAAGAGACCCAGTACTTC
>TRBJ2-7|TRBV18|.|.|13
CASSPDRSHEQYF
TGTGCCAGCTCACCAGACAGGTCCCACGAGCAGTACTTC
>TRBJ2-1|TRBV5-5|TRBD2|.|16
CASSSSGTSLYNEQFF
TGTGCCAGCAGCTCTTCCGGGACTAGCTTATACAATGAGCAGTTCTTC
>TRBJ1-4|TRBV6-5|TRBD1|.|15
CASSRSGTGKGKLFF
TGTGCCAGCAGCCGTTCCGGGACAGGGAAAGGAAAACTGTTTTTT
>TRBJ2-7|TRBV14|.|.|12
CASSQVKREQYF
TGTGCCAGCAGCCAAGTCAAGCGCGAGCAGTACTTC
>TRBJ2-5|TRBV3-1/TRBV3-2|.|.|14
CASSQRKIAETQYF
TGTGCCAGCAGCCAGAGGAAGATAGCAGAGACCCAGTACTTC